These 13 T cell receptor beta chains were all obtained from the same sample, sequenced in a study of vaccination and CD4 T cells after COVID-19. For these TCRs, the target antigens are not known. Sequencing of DNA taken from cultured CD4+ T cells relied on the Oncomine TCR Beta short-read assay. MiXCR was run by TCRdb on the PCR reads, yielding one entry per CDR3 protein. Among around 20,000 distinct CDR3 sequences, 58% were seen once, and the ten largest hold 8% to 10%. As for treatment: roughly ten-day PBMC culture with coronavirus spike peptide pools or control peptides (ViraFEST assay). The sequences come from CD4+ T cells from blood, cultured in vitro, collected after SARS-CoV-2 vaccination. The receptors derive from a human donor who had recovered from COVID-19.

This clonotype was seen only once. CDR3 amino acids: CASSPPGLAGLRTDTQYF. CDR3 DNA sequence: TGTGCCAGCAGCCCTCCGGGACTAGCGGGACTACGCACAGATACGCAGTATTTT. The J gene is TRBJ2-3, the V gene TRBV6-1; 13 bases are shared with TRBD2. Germline V gene lookup returns CDR1 MNHNS and CDR2 SASEGT. The CDR3 runs 18 residues. V shed 6 bases and J 1 base; nucleotides not matched to a gene: 10.

This clonotype was seen only once. This chain connects TRBV20-1 to TRBJ2-1; TRBD2 matches 10 bases. CDR3 length equals 19 residues. V gave up 6 bases and J gave up 4 bases; unmatched junction bases: 21. Germline CDR1 is DFQATT and CDR2 is SNEGSKA (reference sequence). CDR3: CSATLGIAGGRSGYNEQFF. DNA of the CDR3: TGCAGTGCCACCCTGGGGATAGCGGGGGGCCGATCAGGGTACAATGAGCAGTTCTTC.

The chain links TRBV3-1 to TRBJ1-6; 10 nucleotides agree with TRBD1. Germline loops: CDR1 LGHDT, CDR2 YNNKEL (reference sequence). With 3 bases clipped from V and 7 bases from J, the junction kept 3 bases outside the gene matches. The length of the CDR3 is 15 residues. The CDR3 nucleotides read TGTGCCAGCAGCCAGGGACAGGGGTTCAATTCACCCCTCCACTTT. Protein: CASSQGQGFNSPLHF.

The V call is TRBV12-3 or TRBV12-4, the J call TRBJ1-2, with 8 bases that match TRBD1. With 3 bases clipped from V and 4 bases from J, the junction kept 1 base outside the gene matches. This CDR3 has 13 amino acids. CDR3 residues: CASSLGQAYGYTF. CDR3 bases: TGTGCCAGCAGTTTGGGACAGGCCTATGGCTACACCTTC.

The rearrangement links TRBV12-3 or TRBV12-4 to TRBJ2-5; 7 bases map to TRBD1. J lost 1 base, V lost 7 bases, and 6 bases had no gene match. This CDR3 is 14 amino acids long. The CDR3 loop is CASKPGTAQETQYF. The DNA for the CDR3 is TGTGCCAGCAAGCCCGGGACAGCCCAAGAGACCCAGTACTTC.

V gene TRBV7-2 combines with J gene TRBJ2-7, with unresolved D. Trimming cost V 1 base and J 6 bases, with 13 bases left between them. The CDR3 totals 14 residues. CDR1 SGHTA and CDR2 FQGNSA come from the germline V gene. The CDR3 bases are TGTGCCAGCAGCTTAGTACGGCCAGGTTCCGAGCAGTACTTC. Encoded protein: CASSLVRPGSEQYF. Complete variable domain (other parts from reference TRBV7-2 and TRBJ2-7): GAGVSQSPSNKVTEKGKDVELRCDPISGHTALYWYRQSLGQGLEFLIYFQGNSAPDKSGLPSDRFSAERTGGSVSTLTIQRTQQEDSAVYLCASSLVRPGSEQYFGPGTRLTVT.

V usage is TRBV20-1 and J usage is TRBJ2-3; D remains ambiguous. The germline V gene has CDR1 DFQATT and CDR2 SNEGSKA (reference sequence). The germline V and J ends were trimmed by 1 base and 0 bases, with 14 bases remaining between them. The length of the CDR3 is 16 residues. CDR3 in amino acids: CSARAETRTSTDTQYF. In DNA form, the CDR3 reads TGCAGTGCTAGAGCAGAGACACGTACAAGCACAGATACGCAGTATTTT.

This chain joins TRBV6-5 and TRBJ2-7, with D tentatively TRBD1 or TRBD2 (5 bases each). From germline, CDR1 is MNHEY and CDR2 SVGAGI. V lost 2 bases, J lost 2 bases, and 13 bases lay in between. CDR3 size: 15 residues. The CDR3 here is CASSYLPGTTYEQYF. As DNA, the CDR3 is TGTGCCAGCAGTTACCTCCCAGGGACCACCTACGAGCAGTACTTC.

This clonotype was recorded a few times. The V call is TRBV19, the J call TRBJ1-6; the match to TRBD1 covers 7 bases. The CDR3 runs 13 residues. V lost 4 bases to trimming and J lost 6 bases; unmatched junction nucleotides: 0. The germline V gene has CDR1 LNHDA and CDR2 SQIVND (reference sequence). The CDR3 region has the DNA TGTGCCAGTAGTAAGGGGGCTAATTCACCCCTCCACTTT. Protein product: CASSKGANSPLHF.

This rearrangement joins TRBV11-3 to TRBJ1-1; TRBD1 agrees at 8 bases. The CDR3 sequence is 17 residues long. V lost 0 bases, J lost 1 base, and 7 bases stayed unmatched. Per germline, CDR1 SGHNT and CDR2 YENEEA. CDR3: CASSLDVVGQANTEAFF. In DNA, the CDR3 is TGTGCCAGCAGCTTAGATGTGGTGGGACAGGCGAACACTGAAGCTTTCTTT.

The chain links TRBV7-3 to TRBJ2-2, with D perhaps TRBD1 (5 bases). CDR3 size: 13 residues. Germline CDR1 and CDR2: SGHTA and FQGTGA. With 4 bases removed from V and 5 bases from J, the gap between germline ends came to 8 bases. CDR3 DNA: TGTGCCAGCAGCTGGGGCAGGACCGGGGAGCTGTTTTTT. This gives the protein CASSWGRTGELFF.

The chain combines TRBV27 with TRBJ2-3, with 7 positions matching TRBD2. With 8 bases clipped from V and 2 bases from J, the junction kept 19 bases outside the gene matches. The CDR3 has 18 amino acids. The germline V gene has CDR1 MNHEY and CDR2 SMNVEV (reference sequence). The chain's CDR3 is CASAPSWVAGVITDTQYF. The CDR3 nucleotides read TGTGCCAGCGCCCCTTCTTGGGTTGCGGGGGTAATCACAGATACGCAGTATTTT.

The J gene is TRBJ1-5, the V gene TRBV6-1; D perhaps matches TRBD1 (5 bases). This CDR3 is 17 amino acids long. Germline V CDR1 and CDR2: MNHNS, SASEGT. V lost 2 bases and J 2 bases, leaving 16 bases between the germline ends. The CDR3 is CASSEYVQGGGNQPQHF. The CDR3 nucleotides are TGTGCCAGCAGTGAATACGTCCAGGGCGGCGGCAATCAGCCCCAGCATTTT.